This T cell receptor (beta chain) originates from a study of CD8 T cells in ankylosing spondylitis. Study outcomes and limitations: Clones that were linked to disease were CD8+ and were relatively rare in peripheral blood. Seven to nine highly homologous variants formed a TCR beta motif that appeared characteristic of ankylosing spondylitis blood. Disease-linked clones reportedly concentrated significantly in matched ankylosing spondylitis synovial fluid.

Using its own MiXCR run on the 5' RACE reads, TCRdb lists one record per CDR3 protein. This sample has approximately 300,000 distinct CDR3 sequences, with roughly 8% found just once. Notes on this clonotype: Its antigen remains unknown.

Sequencing was carried out using blood, either unsorted or a sorted T cell fraction (not recorded which). This clonotype was obtained from a male donor with ankylosing spondylitis.

In nucleotides, the CDR3 is TGCAGTGTCCCGAGGCCAAGCACAGATACGCAGTATTTT. This translates into CSVPRPSTDTQYF. The genes are TRBV20-1 and TRBJ2-3; D is ambiguous. The CDR3 loop spans 13 amino acids. V lost 7 bases and J lost 0, with 11 bases in between. Germline V gene sequence: CDR1 DFQATT, CDR2 SNEGSKA (reference sequence).